These 27 T cell receptor beta chains came from one sample sequenced in a study of T-cell memory formation after mild COVID-19. TCRdb analysed the 5' RACE reads with MiXCR anew, one entry per CDR3 protein. The data contain roughly 310,000 distinct CDR3 sequences, roughly 15% of them singletons. Sample: PBMCs or a T cell subset sorted from them (not recorded which). Receptors were obtained from a man aged 18 to 35 who had mild COVID-19 (a few samples of this study predate the infection). Cell type and time point are not known.

The sample holds many counts of this clonotype. The V gene is TRBV5-1, the J gene TRBJ1-1; TRBD1 matches at 8 bases. This CDR3 region has 15 residues. The J segment lost 4 bases and the V segment lost 2 bases, leaving 7 bases of the junction unmatched. CDR1 is SGHRS, CDR2 YFSETQ, per germline. The chain's CDR3 is CASSFLTGEGTEAFF. For the CDR3, the DNA is TGCGCCAGCAGCTTTTTGACAGGGGAGGGCACTGAAGCTTTCTTT.

CDR3 DNA: TGTGCCAGCATCAGGGGATATCCCCCAAGCGGGACCCAGTACTTC. It specifies CASIRGYPPSGTQYF. This chain links TRBV28 with TRBJ2-5; possible D gene TRBD1, 6 bases. Germline V gives CDR1 MDHEN, CDR2 SYDVKM. The CDR3 runs to 15 residues. The germline V and J ends were trimmed by 7 bases and 7 bases, with 22 bases remaining between them.

The genes are TRBV27 and TRBJ2-2; the match to TRBD2 covers 10 bases. J was trimmed by 3 bases and V by 6 bases; bases with no gene match: 7. This CDR3 is built from 16 residues. Germline CDR1 MNHEY, CDR2 SMNVEV (reference sequence). The chain's CDR3 is CASSRPLAGDTGELFF. The CDR3 DNA follows: TGTGCCAGCAGCCGACCCCTAGCGGGGGACACCGGGGAGCTGTTTTTT.

This clonotype was recorded a few times. This rearrangement joins TRBV12-3 or TRBV12-4 to TRBJ2-1; 8 bases line up with TRBD2. This CDR3 spans 14 amino acids. The V and J ends lost 5 bases and 6 bases, in that order; junction bases with no gene match: 6. The CDR3 DNA is TGTGCCAGCAGTCCCACTCGGGAGGGCAATGAGCAGTTCTTC. It codes for CASSPTREGNEQFF.

This clonotype was counted only a few times. The V and J genes are TRBV7-6 and TRBJ1-1, with D hard to call. Between the trimmed V and J ends, which lost 1 base and 8 bases, there was a span of 11 bases. The CDR3 has 13 residues. CDR1 and CDR2 from the germline V gene are SGHVS and FNYEAQ. The DNA of the CDR3 is TGTGCCAGCAGCTTAGGATCGGGCAGAGAAGCTTTCTTT. This codes for CASSLGSGREAFF.

The V gene is TRBV5-1, the J gene TRBJ1-4; D is possibly TRBD1 (5 bases). This CDR3 comprises 13 residues. Germline values: CDR1 SGHRS, CDR2 YFSETQ. The ends were cut back, 2 bases at V and 7 bases at J, with 9 bases in the middle. CDR3 sequence (DNA): TGCGCCAGCAGCTTCGGGACTTCTGAAAAACTGTTTTTT. It encodes CASSFGTSEKLFF.

The J gene is TRBJ2-1, the V gene TRBV9, with 10 bases matching TRBD2. The length of the CDR3 is 15 residues. The germline gives CDR1 SGDLS, CDR2 YYNGEE. V trimming: 3 bases; J trimming: 4 bases; junction bases outside the gene matches: 4. CDR3 residues: CASSGTSGNYNEQFF. The CDR3 nucleotides read TGTGCCAGCAGCGGAACTAGCGGGAATTACAATGAGCAGTTCTTC.

The rearrangement joins TRBV7-9 to TRBJ2-2; perhaps TRBD2 as D (7 bases). Germline CDR1 is SEHNR and CDR2 is FQNEAQ (reference sequence). CDR3 length: 13 residues. The V and J ends lost 7 bases and 2 bases respectively, with 8 bases between them. The CDR3 sequence is CASTGGNTGELFF. The DNA for the CDR3 is TGTGCCAGCACGGGGGGCAACACCGGGGAGCTGTTTTTT.

This clonotype was seen many times. The J gene is TRBJ2-5, the V gene TRBV4-2; 8 bases are a match to TRBD2. The CDR3 runs to 15 residues. The germline V gene has CDR1 LGHNA and CDR2 YNFKEQ. Trimming cost V 4 bases and J 3 bases; bases outside gene matches: 7. This CDR3 reads CASSPSGGLEETQYF. The CDR3 bases are TGTGCCAGCAGCCCGAGCGGGGGCCTAGAAGAGACCCAGTACTTC.

This clonotype was picked up many times. V is TRBV5-1 and J is TRBJ1-5, with 8 nucleotides matching TRBD1. Germline V gives CDR1 SGHRS, CDR2 YFSETQ. The CDR3 runs 15 residues. Trimming at V came to 4 bases and at J to 3 bases, leaving 6 bases not matched to a gene. CDR3 sequence (DNA): TGCGCCAGCAGCGTCGGGACAGGCTACAATCAGCCCCAGCATTTT. Translating it yields CASSVGTGYNQPQHF.

The chain joins TRBV30 to TRBJ2-7; D may be TRBD1 (6 bases). There are 13 residues in the CDR3. Germline V gene sequence: CDR1 GTSNPN, CDR2 SVGIG (reference sequence). V gave up 5 bases and J gave up 0 bases, with 11 bases separating them. CDR3 nucleotide sequence: TGTGCCTGGGAGCAGGGGTACTCCTACGAGCAGTACTTC. Translated, it gives CAWEQGYSYEQYF.

This clonotype was seen repeatedly, ten times or more. The rearrangement links TRBV5-1 to TRBJ2-3; D possibly matches TRBD1 or TRBD2 (5 bases each). There are 15 residues in the CDR3. Per the germline V gene, CDR1 is SGHRS and CDR2 is YFSETQ. V lost 4 bases and J 0 bases, leaving 12 bases between the germline ends. The CDR3 DNA reads TGCGCCAGCAGCGCCGGGACCGCTAGCACAGATACGCAGTATTTT. It is translated as CASSAGTASTDTQYF. Together with reference TRBV5-1 and TRBJ2-3, the CDR3 gives the full variable domain: KAGVTQTPRYLIKTRGQQVTLSCSPISGHRSVSWYQQTPGQGLQFLFEYFSETQRNKGNFPGRFSGRQFSNSRSEMNVSTLELGDSALYLCASSAGTASTDTQYFGPGTRLTVL.

A note on this clonotype: One junction end does not reproduce the germline sequence, and a read error may be involved. The chain carries TRBV6-2 or TRBV6-3 and TRBJ1-5; D unclear. This CDR3 has 14 amino acids. Germline CDR1 reads MNHEY; CDR2 reads SVGEGT. The CDR3 sequence is CASSYPGSIQPQHF. In DNA form, the CDR3 reads TGTGCCAGCAGTTACCCGGGGAGCATTCAGCCCCAGCATTTT.

The sample holds many counts of this clonotype. As DNA, the CDR3 is TGCGCCAGCAGCTTGAACGGGGCCAAAAACATTCAGTACTTC. Encoded protein: CASSLNGAKNIQYF. V gene TRBV5-1 combines with J gene TRBJ2-4, with unresolved D. Trimming pared 1 base from V and 1 base from J, leaving 6 bases between. CDR3 length: 14 amino acids. Germline assignment: CDR1 SGHRS and CDR2 YFSETQ.

This clonotype was seen ten or more times. The chain carries TRBV4-1 and TRBJ2-7; no clear D. V lost 3 bases and J 2 bases, leaving 8 bases between the germline ends. The CDR3 runs 13 residues. Germline CDR1 is MGHRA and CDR2 is YSYEKL. CDR3 region: CASSHAQTYEQYF. The CDR3 nucleotides are TGCGCCAGCAGCCATGCACAAACCTACGAGCAGTACTTC.

This clonotype was picked up a small number of times. The chain uses TRBV5-1 and TRBJ2-7; D may match TRBD1 or TRBD2 (5 bases each). The CDR3 length is 13 residues. The germline V gene has CDR1 SGHRS and CDR2 YFSETQ. Trimming took 7 bases from V and 0 from J, leaving 11 bases between them. The CDR3 region is CASARGSSYEQYF. CDR3 sequence (DNA): TGCGCCAGCGCGAGGGGAAGCTCCTACGAGCAGTACTTC.

This clonotype was recorded at least ten times. The gene calls are TRBV18 and TRBJ2-1; the match to TRBD1 covers 8 bases. The junction had 7 bases not matched to a gene; V was cut back by 5 bases and J by 7 bases. The germline gives CDR1 KGHSH, CDR2 LQKENI. The CDR3 runs to 14 residues. This CDR3 reads CASSSRQGINEQFF. The CDR3 nucleotides read TGTGCCAGCTCATCAAGACAGGGGATTAATGAGCAGTTCTTC.

A few counts support this clonotype. The CDR3 protein is CASGGQGLTYNEQFF. DNA of the CDR3: TGTGCCAGCGGGGGGCAAGGACTCACGTACAATGAGCAGTTCTTC. The rearrangement joins TRBV2 to TRBJ2-1; D is perhaps TRBD1 or TRBD2 (6 bases each). The CDR3 consists of 15 residues. V was clipped by 8 bases and J by 4 bases, with 18 bases between them. The V gene's germline CDR1 is SNHLY and CDR2 FYNNEI. The full variable domain, its missing parts supplied by reference TRBV2 and TRBJ2-1, is EPEVTQTPSHQVTQMGQEVILRCVPISNHLYFYWYRQILGQKVEFLVSFYNNEISEKSEIFDDQFSVERPDGSNFTLKIRSTKLEDSAMYFCASGGQGLTYNEQFFGPGTRLTVL.

This clonotype showed up just a few times. The chain combines TRBV4-2 with TRBJ2-1; TRBD2 agrees at 9 bases. The V gene's germline CDR1 is LGHNA and CDR2 YNFKEQ. Trimming cost V 0 bases and J 4 bases; bases outside gene matches: 7. The CDR3 extends over 17 amino acids. In nucleotides, the CDR3 is TGTGCCAGCAGCCAAGAGGTCTCGAGCGGGGGGTACAATGAGCAGTTCTTC. Translation gives CASSQEVSSGGYNEQFF.

A few counts support this clonotype. A single base separates this from a much larger clone, so it may be a read error. J is TRBJ1-2 and V is TRBV5-6, with a tentative D call TRBD1 (5 bases). The CDR3 length is 13 residues. Germline CDR1 SGHDT, CDR2 YYEEEE. V shed 3 bases and J shed 2 bases, with 8 bases lying between them. The CDR3 is CASSWEGNYGYTF. DNA for the CDR3: TGTGCCAGCAGCTGGGAGGGGAACTATGGCTACACCTTC.

The CDR3 coding sequence is TGTGCCAGCAGTTTATTTTTTCCTACTGGGACAGGGATATATGAGCAGTTCTTC. Encoded protein: CASSLFFPTGTGIYEQFF. The gene calls are TRBV12-3 or TRBV12-4 and TRBJ2-1, with 9 positions matching TRBD1. The CDR3 runs to 18 residues. Trimming at V came to 2 bases and at J to 8 bases, leaving 16 bases not matched to a gene.

This clonotype was picked up many times. The genes are TRBV2 and TRBJ1-5; unclear D gene. The CDR3 covers 14 residues. Trimming removed 1 base at V and 0 bases at J, with 4 bases between. From germline, CDR1 is SNHLY and CDR2 FYNNEI. The chain's CDR3 is CASSEGLSNQPQHF. The CDR3 coding sequence is TGTGCCAGCAGTGAAGGTCTTAGCAATCAGCCCCAGCATTTT.

This sequence joins TRBV18 and TRBJ1-1; D unresolved. The germline gives CDR1 KGHSH, CDR2 LQKENI. V was pared by 4 bases and J by 6 bases, with 15 bases between. The CDR3 contains 14 residues. CDR3 loop: CASSLAGRRSEAFF. The CDR3 DNA reads as TGTGCCAGCTCACTTGCAGGTCGAAGGTCTGAAGCTTTCTTT.

The sample holds many counts of this clonotype. This rearrangement joins TRBV5-1 to TRBJ2-5, with D possibly being TRBD2 (5 bases). Germline values: CDR1 SGHRS, CDR2 YFSETQ. Trimming stripped 7 bases from V and 7 bases from J, with 14 bases between. This CDR3 region has 12 residues. CDR3 in DNA: TGCGCCAGCTCCTCGGACCGGGGGACCCAGTACTTC. Translation gives CASSSDRGTQYF. The whole variable domain, remainder taken from reference TRBV5-1 and TRBJ2-5, is KAGVTQTPRYLIKTRGQQVTLSCSPISGHRSVSWYQQTPGQGLQFLFEYFSETQRNKGNFPGRFSGRQFSNSRSEMNVSTLELGDSALYLCASSSDRGTQYFGPGTRLLVL.

The V call is TRBV12-3 or TRBV12-4, the J call TRBJ2-7; 10 bases map to TRBD1. J was trimmed by 4 bases and V by 3 bases; bases with no gene match: 3. This CDR3 has 14 residues. As DNA, the CDR3 is TGTGCCAGCAGTTTGGGGACAGGGGAATACGAGCAGTACTTC. Amino acids: CASSLGTGEYEQYF.

This clonotype turned up a few times. The chain couples TRBV5-1 to TRBJ2-1, with D perhaps assigned TRBD1 or TRBD2 (5 bases each). V was cut by 3 bases and J by 0 bases, with 10 bases left in between. The germline V gene encodes CDR1 SGHRS and CDR2 YFSETQ. The CDR3 covers 15 residues. The CDR3 loop is CASSWGISSYNEQFF. CDR3 in DNA: TGCGCCAGCAGCTGGGGGATTAGCTCCTACAATGAGCAGTTCTTC. Based on the CDR3 plus reference TRBV5-1 and TRBJ2-1, the full variable domain is KAGVTQTPRYLIKTRGQQVTLSCSPISGHRSVSWYQQTPGQGLQFLFEYFSETQRNKGNFPGRFSGRQFSNSRSEMNVSTLELGDSALYLCASSWGISSYNEQFFGPGTRLTVL.

This clonotype has only a few counts. This chain connects TRBV6-6 to TRBJ2-7; TRBD1 or TRBD2 may be the D gene (5 bases each). V lost 6 bases and J 6 bases, leaving 18 bases between the germline ends. This CDR3 is built from 14 residues. The germline CDR1 and CDR2 sequences are MNHNY and SVGAGI (reference sequence). The CDR3 spells CASRPGPSRREQYV. CDR3 nucleotide sequence: TGTGCCAGCAGACCGGGACCGTCACGTCGCGAGCAGTACGTC.